The present T cell receptor beta chain was sequenced within a study of shared clonotypes between healthy human individuals. Points from the study as a whole: Expectations were that clonotype sharing among donors would be affected by sequencing depth. Specimens sampled were limited to blood, with tissue repertoires likely differing. Relative to clonotypes present in all four donors, those not shared had lower generation probabilities.

Clones were sequenced by immunoSEQ multiplex PCR, and TCRdb holds only the in-frame ones, with some missing. The data show some 2.1 million clones, roughly 95% seen once. This CDR3 is 14 amino acids long. Germline V lookup: CDR1 SGHNT, CDR2 YYREEE (reference sequence). Trimming removed 6 bases from V and 4 bases from J, with 16 bases in between. Naive CD8 isolation took CD45RO-negative cells positively selected for CCR7 and excluded terminally differentiated effector memory CD45RA+ cells. The study enrolled healthy HIV-negative adults without recent acute infections or vaccinations as donors. With regard to this clone: The antigen is unknown.

The J gene is TRBJ1-1, the V gene TRBV5-4; D gene ambiguous. Input material: naive CD8+ T cells sorted from blood. The TCR sequence derives from a young man in good health. In nucleotides, the CDR3 is TGTGCCAGCACCACCTTGGGCGGGAGCACTGAAGCTTTCTTT. As protein: CASTTLGGSTEAFF.